What follows is one T cell receptor (beta chain) and its context. The target antigen is unknown. This sample is drawn from a study of OX40 agonist ivuxolimab in advanced cancers. Study as a whole: Patients were dosed with the agonistic anti-OX40 (CD134) antibody ivuxolimab. Hepatocellular carcinoma, melanoma, renal cell or head and neck cancer occurred in dose-escalation patients.

Overall study findings and caveats: Low normalized T-cell clonal expansion also characterized some of the nonresponders.

Sequencing used immunoSEQ multiplex PCR; TCRdb keeps in-frame clones, though not all of them. The sample records tens of thousands of clones, approximately 87% being singletons. The source is an adult with an advanced solid tumor such as melanoma, head and neck, liver or kidney cancer. The material sequenced was CD4+ or CD8+ T cells sorted from blood, taken in a trial of the OX40 agonist ivuxolimab.

CDR3: CASRCTGTPTYEQYF. CDR3 coding DNA: TGTGCCAGCAGGTGCACCGGGACCCCAACCTACGAGCAGTACTTC. The gene calls are TRBV21-1 and TRBJ2-7. TRBV21-1 constitutes a pseudogene. The CDR3 has 15 residues.